The 9 T cell receptor beta chains below come from one sample, sequenced in a study of cytomegalovirus exposure and HLA in healthy donors. This PCR relied on a set of 60 Vbeta primers and 13 Jbeta primers. Profiling relied on immunoSEQ multiplex PCR, and the TCRdb table lists in-frame clones only, not all of them. The sample totals more than 50,000 clones. Sequencing was carried out using PBMCs. The source of these receptors is a young man in good health and CMV-seropositive.

This chain joins TRBV11-3 and TRBJ2-5; TRBD2 matches 7 bases. Germline trimming cut 5 bases from V and 5 bases from J; bases unmatched to any gene: 14. Per the germline V gene, CDR1 is SGHNT and CDR2 is YENEEA. CDR3 length: 16 amino acids. Here the CDR3 DNA reads TGTGCCAGCAGCCCACGGTCAGGCGGGAGTGGGGAGACCCAGTACTTC. It is translated as CASSPRSGGSGETQYF.

The gene calls are TRBV10-2 and TRBJ2-1; 7 nucleotides agree with TRBD1. Trimming removed 3 bases from V and 8 bases from J; junction bases left unmatched: 4. The germline V gene has CDR1 WSHSY and CDR2 SAAADI. The CDR3 length is 13 residues. The CDR3: CASSERQGDEQFF. The CDR3 DNA is TGCGCCAGCAGTGAACGACAGGGAGATGAGCAGTTCTTC.

The V call is TRBV7-9, the J call TRBJ2-2, with 11 bases lining up with TRBD2. CDR1 and CDR2 from the germline V gene are SEHNR and FQNEAQ (reference sequence). V shed 1 base, J shed 0 bases, and the junction held 4 bases outside the gene matches. CDR3 length equals 18 residues. The CDR3 DNA is TGTGCCAGCAGCTTAGGGTCTAGCGGGAGGACGAACACCGGGGAGCTGTTTTTT. As protein: CASSLGSSGRTNTGELFF.

The V and J genes are TRBV5-1 and TRBJ2-5; TRBD1 agrees at 8 bases. Trimming took 4 bases from V and 4 from J; bases not matched to a gene: 9. Germline assignment: CDR1 SGHRS and CDR2 YFSETQ. The CDR3 is made up of 15 amino acids. CDR3 sequence reads: CASSVETGVGETQYF. In DNA, the CDR3 is TGCGCCAGCAGCGTTGAGACAGGGGTAGGAGAGACCCAGTACTTC.

The genes are TRBV1 and TRBJ2-7; TRBD2 was called by the table and not checked on the DNA. TRBV1 has pseudogene status. The CDR3 sequence is 13 residues long. This CDR3 is CTSRWTTTYEQYF. CDR3 in DNA: TGCACCAGCAGATGGACTACCACCTACGAGCAGTACTTC.

The chain has TRBV6-5 and TRBJ1-1; 10 nucleotides agree with TRBD1. J gave up 5 bases and V 6 bases, and 3 bases lay outside the gene matches. Germline loops: CDR1 MNHEY, CDR2 SVGAGI. The length of the CDR3 is 13 residues. CDR3 loop: CASRGQGWTEAFF. The CDR3 DNA reads as TGTGCCAGCAGGGGACAGGGGTGGACTGAAGCTTTCTTT.

V gene TRBV29-1 combines with J gene TRBJ2-7; TRBD1 matches at 7 bases. Trimming removed 4 bases from V and 0 bases from J; junction bases left unmatched: 3. The CDR3 is made up of 13 amino acids. Germline assignment: CDR1 SQVTM and CDR2 ANQGSEA. CDR3 DNA: TGCAGCGTTGTGACAGGGATCTCCTACGAGCAGTACTTC. Its translation is CSVVTGISYEQYF.

The chain recombines TRBV19 with TRBJ1-2; D is unresolved. From germline, CDR1 is LNHDA and CDR2 SQIVND (reference sequence). With 1 base removed from V and 5 bases from J, the gap between germline ends came to 11 bases. The CDR3 is 14 residues long. The DNA for the CDR3 is TGTGCCAGTAGTATAGGCGGGTCGATTTATGGCTACACCTTC. Its translation is CASSIGGSIYGYTF.

V and J are TRBV7-9 and TRBJ2-3, with 8 nucleotides matching TRBD2. The CDR3 covers 14 residues. Trimming cost V 1 base and J 6 bases; bases outside gene matches: 3. Germline V CDR1 and CDR2: SEHNR, FQNEAQ (reference sequence). The CDR3 reads CASSLVPSGDTQYF. In DNA, the CDR3 is TGTGCCAGCAGCTTAGTCCCTAGCGGGGATACGCAGTATTTT.